The 9 T cell receptor beta chains below all came from one sample that was sequenced in a study of T-cell reconstitution after alpha-beta-depleted transplantation in children. Library preparation (for TCRbeta) was performed with unique molecular identifiers. Each CDR3 protein is one row after TCRdb ran MiXCR on the PCR reads. The table lists 440,000 or so distinct CDR3 sequences, around 9.9% of them singletons. Sequencing used PBMCs from the stem cell graft donor, obtained from the stem cell graft. These receptor sequences come from a human donor who donated a stem cell graft to a child with acute myeloid leukemia.

This clonotype was recorded at least ten times. CDR3 loop: CSAPTYWPDETQYF. CDR3 DNA: TGCAGTGCGCCGACCTACTGGCCAGATGAGACCCAGTACTTC. The rearrangement joins TRBV20-1 to TRBJ2-5; D call uncertain. This CDR3 has 14 residues. The germline V gene encodes CDR1 DFQATT and CDR2 SNEGSKA (reference sequence). Trimming removed 6 bases from V and 5 bases from J, with 19 bases in between.

The rearrangement links TRBV29-1 to TRBJ2-5; D is ambiguous. The CDR3 contains 12 residues. Per the germline V gene, CDR1 is SQVTM and CDR2 is ANQGSEA. V was shortened by 5 bases and J by 2 bases, with 9 bases between the two germline ends. CDR3 region: CSVTQLQETQYF. CDR3 coding DNA: TGCAGCGTTACCCAGTTACAAGAGACCCAGTACTTC.

Worth noting for this clonotype: At one end the junction does not follow the germline gene, possibly because of a read error. The chain links TRBV20-1 to TRBJ1-3; the D is unclear. This CDR3 is 13 amino acids long. The germline V gene encodes CDR1 DFQATT and CDR2 SNEGSKA (reference sequence). CDR3 in DNA: TGCAGTGCAGGACGGAGCTCTGGAAACACCATATATTTC. Its translation: CSAGRSSGNTIYF.

The rearrangement joins TRBV6-5 to TRBJ1-5; TRBD1 agrees at 9 bases. CDR3 length: 15 amino acids. Germline V gene data show CDR1 as MNHEY and CDR2 as SVGAGI. The V and J ends lost 3 bases and 5 bases, in that order; junction bases with no gene match: 5. Here the CDR3 reads CASSYQQGAYQPQHF. The CDR3 nucleotides read TGTGCCAGCAGTTATCAACAGGGGGCATATCAGCCCCAGCATTTT.

This clonotype was detected many times. The CDR3: CASSQVRASGTDTQYF. In DNA form, the CDR3 reads TGTGCCAGCAGCCAAGTCAGAGCTAGCGGCACAGATACGCAGTATTTT. This sequence joins TRBV4-2 and TRBJ2-3; D may be TRBD2 (6 bases). The V and J ends lost 1 base and 1 base respectively, with 12 bases between them. There are 16 residues in the CDR3. Germline V lookup: CDR1 LGHNA, CDR2 YNFKEQ.

There are many counts of this clonotype. The gene calls are TRBV6-5 and TRBJ2-6; D may be TRBD1 or TRBD2 (5 bases each). The CDR3 is 17 residues long. CDR1 and CDR2 (germline): MNHEY, SVGAGI. The V end was cut by 2 bases, the J end by 4 bases, with 15 bases between. CDR3 sequence reads: CASSYGAGLAGANVLTF. CDR3 DNA sequence: TGTGCCAGCAGTTACGGGGCAGGGCTAGCCGGGGCCAACGTCCTGACTTTC.

The chain links TRBV5-6 to TRBJ2-7, with D uncertain. Germline values: CDR1 SGHDT, CDR2 YYEEEE. V was cut by 3 bases and J by 5 bases, with 6 bases left in between. The CDR3 has 11 amino acids. The CDR3 sequence: CASSWSNEQYF. CDR3 coding DNA: TGTGCCAGCAGCTGGTCAAACGAGCAGTACTTC.

J is TRBJ2-3 and V is TRBV5-1, with 11 bases matching TRBD2. V was pared by 0 bases and J by 3 bases, with 6 bases of the junction left unmatched. CDR1 is SGHRS and CDR2 is YFSETQ in the germline V gene. This CDR3 has 17 residues. Here the CDR3 reads CASSLATWTSGTDTQYF. The CDR3 DNA sequence: TGCGCCAGCAGCTTGGCGACTTGGACTAGCGGGACAGATACGCAGTATTTT.

This clonotype was detected ten times or more. The chain employs TRBV14 and TRBJ2-1; 13 bases map to TRBD2. CDR3 length: 15 amino acids. Germline V gives CDR1 SGHDN, CDR2 FVKESK. V lost 4 bases to trimming and J lost 4 bases; unmatched junction nucleotides: 1. The DNA of the CDR3 is TGTGCCAGCAGCCCACTAGCGGGAGGGTACAATGAGCAGTTCTTC. It encodes CASSPLAGGYNEQFF. The whole variable domain, remainder taken from reference TRBV14 and TRBJ2-1, is EAGVTQFPSHSVIEKGQTVTLRCDPISGHDNLYWYRRVMGKEIKFLLHFVKESKQDESGMPNNRFLAERTGGTYSTLKVQPAELEDSGVYFCASSPLAGGYNEQFFGPGTRLTVL.